This T cell receptor (beta chain) came from a study of blood T cell repertoires in COVID-19. Study as a whole: Samples came from the United States, Italy and Spain, spanning acute and convalescent COVID-19. Nucleic acid was either cDNA or gDNA, and it came from T cells, B-cell-depleted T cells, or PBMCs.

The CDR3 has 14 amino acids. From germline, CDR1 is SGHVS and CDR2 FQNEAQ. V gave up 4 bases and J gave up 8 bases, with 15 bases separating them. In the source study's methods: Amplification from reference gene primers served as the basis for estimated nucleated cell counts. Assay: immunoSEQ multiplex PCR; the TCRdb copy retains only in-frame clones and omits some. The V and J calls and the clone size are those of that table, but D and trimming were determined from the DNA. In the table there are about 300,000 clones, 70% to 90% of which are singletons. Source material: peripheral blood. This clonotype was obtained from a man younger than 35 with active or convalescent COVID-19. The rearrangement joins TRBV7-8 to TRBJ2-1; no firm D call. CDR3 region: CASSSQPQVDEQFF. CDR3 DNA sequence: TGTGCCAGCAGCTCCCAGCCGCAGGTGGATGAGCAGTTCTTC.